A selection of T cell receptor beta chains follows, all from one sample in a study of graft-versus-host responses after intestinal transplantation. The repertoire was sequenced with immunoSEQ multiplex PCR; TCRdb's copy has only in-frame clones and lacks some. In the table there are roughly 80,000 clones, roughly 90% of which are singletons. The sample here was PBMCs, taken 98 days after intestinal transplantation. The receptors here all came from a human patient who received an intestinal transplant, so some T cells may come from the graft donor. Each CDR3 is given without its conserved first and last residue. The order of the fields is J gene, D gene, V gene, CDR3 protein. D genes are given only for firm matches.

TRBJ1-5	NA	TRBV7-9	ASSFGGPQH
TRBJ1-5	NA	TRBV6-5	ASSYFRPRPQH
TRBJ1-6	NA	TRBV19	ASSIAPAGANSPLH
TRBJ2-7	NA	TRBV6-1	ASSGHDQKILYEQY
TRBJ1-5	NA	TRBV27	ASSSLDTSNQPQH
TRBJ2-7	NA	TRBV9	ASSVAERFYEQY
TRBJ2-7	TRBD2	TRBV6-1	ASTGLAGVSEQY
TRBJ2-2	NA	TRBV27	ASSITGPILTGELF
TRBJ1-2	TRBD1	TRBV27	ASSSQTGGAEDGYT
TRBJ1-3	TRBD1	TRBV12-5	ASGLAQGAGNTIY
TRBJ2-1	NA	TRBV27	ASSWGWGDSYNEQF
TRBJ2-2	TRBD2	TRBV28	ASSLRLAGGTGELF
TRBJ1-2	NA	TRBV2	ASSEALQVYGYT
TRBJ2-7	TRBD2	TRBV19	ASSVTSGYYEQY
TRBJ2-3	TRBD2	TRBV10-2	ATRLAGGSRTDTQY
TRBJ1-4	NA	TRBV5-1	ASSLEALGEKLF
TRBJ2-7	TRBD1	TRBV7-2	ASSLAGTGGYEQY
TRBJ1-1	NA	TRBV9	ASSVVVNTEAF
TRBJ2-1	TRBD1	TRBV9	ASSDRAYNEQF
TRBJ2-1	NA	TRBV9	ASSVAGTGEQF
TRBJ2-1	TRBD2	TRBV5-1	ASRGASGGAANEQF
TRBJ2-5	NA	TRBV7-9	ASSGTGNQETQY
TRBJ2-4	TRBD2	TRBV9	ASSASGRPDIQY
TRBJ2-3	TRBD2	TRBV2	ASRAGLAGVTDTQY
TRBJ2-1	NA	TRBV7-9	ASSLNAYGGRNEQF
TRBJ2-4	NA	TRBV11-2	ASRVLLAKNIQY
TRBJ1-5	NA	TRBV27	SGRGTNQPQH
TRBJ2-1	NA	TRBV28	ASRLSSYNEQF
TRBJ1-4	TRBD1	TRBV6-1	ASREGARRKLF
TRBJ2-7	TRBD2	TRBV10-3	AISERGSDSEQY
TRBJ2-2	TRBD1	TRBV7-9	ASSLSITGGTGELF
TRBJ2-1	TRBD1	TRBV29-1	SVEETGGEYNEQF
TRBJ2-7	NA	TRBV4-2	ASSQEQVIDEQY
TRBJ2-7	TRBD2	TRBV27	ASSLGSSGNYEQY
TRBJ1-6	NA	TRBV19	ASSTDSYNSPLH
TRBJ1-4	NA	TRBV7-9	ASSLGFGSDEKLF
TRBJ2-2	NA	TRBV4-2	ASRQGRQTGELF